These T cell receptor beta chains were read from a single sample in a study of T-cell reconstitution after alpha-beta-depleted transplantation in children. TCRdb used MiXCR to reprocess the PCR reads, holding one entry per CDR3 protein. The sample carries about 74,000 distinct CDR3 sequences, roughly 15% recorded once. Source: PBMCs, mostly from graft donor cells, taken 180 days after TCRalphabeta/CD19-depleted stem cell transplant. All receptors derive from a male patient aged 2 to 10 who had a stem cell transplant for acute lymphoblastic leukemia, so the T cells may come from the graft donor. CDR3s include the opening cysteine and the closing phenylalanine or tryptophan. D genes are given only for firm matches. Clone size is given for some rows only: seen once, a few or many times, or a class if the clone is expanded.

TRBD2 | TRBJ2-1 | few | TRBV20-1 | TGCAGTGCTGGGCCTAGCGGGGGGTTCCGGGAGCAGTTCTTC | CSAGPSGGFREQFF
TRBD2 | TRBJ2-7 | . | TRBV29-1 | TGCAGCGTTACCGGGAGGTTCAGCTCCTACGAGCAGTACTTC | CSVTGRFSSYEQYF
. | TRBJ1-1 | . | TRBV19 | TGTGCCAGTAGTACCGGGACGGTTGAAGCTTTCTTT | CASSTGTVEAFF
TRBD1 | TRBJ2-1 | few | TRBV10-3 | TGTGCCATCAAGGGGCCGGGACAGGTTTACAATGAGCAGTTCTTC | CAIKGPGQVYNEQFF
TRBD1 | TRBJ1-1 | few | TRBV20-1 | TGCAGTGCTAGGACAGGGTTAAACACTGAAGCTTTCTTT | CSARTGLNTEAFF
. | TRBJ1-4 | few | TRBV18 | TGTGCCAGCTCACCACTTGCAGCAACTAATGAAAAACTGTTTTTT | CASSPLAATNEKLFF
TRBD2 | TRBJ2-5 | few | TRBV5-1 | TGCGCCAGCAGTTTTTTTCGGGAGGCGACCCAGTACTTC | CASSFFREATQYF
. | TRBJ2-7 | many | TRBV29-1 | TGCAGCGTCGTGCATTTCGAGCAGTACTTC | CSVVHFEQYF
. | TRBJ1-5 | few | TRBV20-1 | TGCAGTGCTAGTCAGGGGTCACAGCCCCAGCATTTT | CSASQGSQPQHF
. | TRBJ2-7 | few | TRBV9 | TGTGCCAGCAGTAAAGGGCTGTTCTACGAGCAGTACTTC | CASSKGLFYEQYF
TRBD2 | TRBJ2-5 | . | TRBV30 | TGTGCCTGGAGTACGGCGGGGGGGATCGAGACCCAGTACTTC | CAWSTAGGIETQYF
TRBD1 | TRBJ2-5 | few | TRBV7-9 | TGTGCCAGCAGCTTTCTGGGGACAGATCAAGAGACCCAGTACTTC | CASSFLGTDQETQYF
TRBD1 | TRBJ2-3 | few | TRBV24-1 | TGTGCCACCAGTGATTTAGACGGGACAGGGTCGACAGATACGCAGTATTTT | CATSDLDGTGSTDTQYF
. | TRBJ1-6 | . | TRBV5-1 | TGCGCCAGCAGCGAAGGGGGTTGGGAATGGTCACCCCTCCACTTT | CASSEGGWEWSPLHF
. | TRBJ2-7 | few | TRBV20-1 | TGCAGTGCTAGCGGCGGCCTCGAGCAGTACTTC | CSASGGLEQYF
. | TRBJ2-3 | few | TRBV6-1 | TGTGCCAGCAGGGCGGGACATTTCACAGATACGCAGTATTTT | CASRAGHFTDTQYF
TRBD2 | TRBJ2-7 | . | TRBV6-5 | TGTGCCAGCAGTTACGGACTAGCGGGGGCGCGGGAGCAGTACTTC | CASSYGLAGAREQYF
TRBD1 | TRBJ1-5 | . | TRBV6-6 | TGTGCCAGCACCCCGGACAGGGATCAGCCCCAGCATTTT | CASTPDRDQPQHF
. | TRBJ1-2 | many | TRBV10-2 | TGCGCCAGCAGGGGAGGATATGGCTACACCTTC | CASRGGYGYTF
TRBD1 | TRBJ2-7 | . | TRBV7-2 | TGTGCCAGCGGGACAGGGGCGTACGAGCAGTACTTC | CASGTGAYEQYF
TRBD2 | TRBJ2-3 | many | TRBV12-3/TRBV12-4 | TGTGCCAGCAGGTTAGCGGGGACCACAGATACGCAGTATTTT | CASRLAGTTDTQYF
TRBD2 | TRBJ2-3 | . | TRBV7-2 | TGTGCCAGCAGCCCGAGCGGGGGGGCTGGAGATACGCAGTATTTT | CASSPSGGAGDTQYF
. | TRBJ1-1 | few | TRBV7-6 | TGTGCCAGCAGAGGTTTTCCAAACACTGAAGCTTTCTTT | CASRGFPNTEAFF
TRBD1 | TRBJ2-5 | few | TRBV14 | TGTGCCAGCAGCCAAGCCCTCCCAGGGGGAGAGACCCAGTACTTC | CASSQALPGGETQYF
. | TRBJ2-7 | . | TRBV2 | TGTGCCAGCAAGAGGGGGGGTCCCTACGAGCAGTACTTC | CASKRGGPYEQYF
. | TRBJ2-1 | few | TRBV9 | TGTGCCAGCAGCGTTGGTGAACATGAGCAGTTCTTC | CASSVGEHEQFF
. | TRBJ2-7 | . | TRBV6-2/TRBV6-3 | TGTGCCAGCAGTTACGTCGATTACTCCTACGAGCAGTACTTC | CASSYVDYSYEQYF
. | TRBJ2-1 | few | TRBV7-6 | TGTGCCAGCAGCTTAAATGCCGCTTTCGACAGACCATACTACAATGAGCAGTTCTTC | CASSLNAAFDRPYYNEQFF
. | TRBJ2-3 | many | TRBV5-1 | TGCGCCAGCAGCTTGGAGGACAGTTTTACAGATACGCAGTATTTT | CASSLEDSFTDTQYF
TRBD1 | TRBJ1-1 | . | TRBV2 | TGTGCCAGCAGTGGACAGGGAGGCACTGAAGCTTTCTTT | CASSGQGGTEAFF
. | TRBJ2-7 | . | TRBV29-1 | TGCAGCGTTGAAGGGCAGGGAGGCGAGCAGTACTTC | CSVEGQGGEQYF
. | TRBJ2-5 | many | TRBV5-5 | TGTGCCAGCAGACTAAGGGAGACCCAGTACTTC | CASRLRETQYF
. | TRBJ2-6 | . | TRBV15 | TGTGCCACCCCCGCCGGGGGTGGAAGCTCTGGGGCCAACGTCCTGACTTTC | CATPAGGGSSGANVLTF
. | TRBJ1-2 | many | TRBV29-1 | TGCAGCGTTGATAGGGGTAGAAGCTACACCTTC | CSVDRGRSYTF
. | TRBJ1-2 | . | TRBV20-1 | TGCAGTGCCTTACGGGGCAGGGTAAATGGCTACACCTTC | CSALRGRVNGYTF
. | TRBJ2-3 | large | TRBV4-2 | TGTGCCAGCAGCCAAGATCGAACCGAGGCAGATACGCAGTATTTT | CASSQDRTEADTQYF
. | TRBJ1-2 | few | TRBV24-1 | TGTGCCACCAGTGACTCGCTCCGGACAGAGCTAGGGGGCTACACCTTC | CATSDSLRTELGGYTF
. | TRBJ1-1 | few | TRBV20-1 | TGCAGTGCTAGGGATGGGAGTATGAACACTGAAGCTTTCTTT | CSARDGSMNTEAFF
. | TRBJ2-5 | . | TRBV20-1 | TGCAGTGCTCTTACAGACCAAGAGACCCAGTACTTC | CSALTDQETQYF
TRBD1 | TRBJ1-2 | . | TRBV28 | TGTGCCAGCAGTCTACCGGGACAGGGGGTTAAGCTGCGCGGCTACACCTTC | CASSLPGQGVKLRGYTF
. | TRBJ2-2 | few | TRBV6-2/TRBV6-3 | TGTGCCAGCAGCTCGAATTGGAACACCGGGGAGCTGTTTTTT | CASSSNWNTGELFF
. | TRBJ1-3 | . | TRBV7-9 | TGTGCCAGCAGCTTTGGGACGGGTACTGGAAACACCATATATTTT | CASSFGTGTGNTIYF
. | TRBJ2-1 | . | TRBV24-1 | TGTGCCACCAGTGCGTCCGCGGCGGGCGAGCAGTTCTTC | CATSASAAGEQFF
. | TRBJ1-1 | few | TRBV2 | TGTGCCAGCAGCCCCAGGGGCCGGGAAGGAGCTTTCTTT | CASSPRGREGAFF
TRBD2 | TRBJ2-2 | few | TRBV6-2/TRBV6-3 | TGTGCCAGCAGCCTTACTAGCGGGAGCCCCGGGGAGCTGTTTTTT | CASSLTSGSPGELFF
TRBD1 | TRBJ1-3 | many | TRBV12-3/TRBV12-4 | TGTGCCAGCAGTTGGCAGGGGGGCTCTGGAAACACCATATATTTT | CASSWQGGSGNTIYF
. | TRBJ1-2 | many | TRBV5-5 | TGTGCCAGCAACGGGAAGGACGGGGTTACCTATGGCTACACCTTC | CASNGKDGVTYGYTF
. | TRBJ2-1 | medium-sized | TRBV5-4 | TGTGCCAGCAGCGTGGGACACCGCGAGCAGTTCTTC | CASSVGHREQFF
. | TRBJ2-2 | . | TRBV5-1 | TGCGCCAGCAGCTGGGAAGCAACCGGGGAGCTGTTTTTT | CASSWEATGELFF
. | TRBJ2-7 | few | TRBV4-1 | TGCGCCAGCAGCCAAGTTCCCTGGCCCTACGAGCAGTACTTC | CASSQVPWPYEQYF
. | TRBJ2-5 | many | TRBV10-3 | TGTGCCATCGGAGGTGTGGGTGTGGAGACCCAGTACTTC | CAIGGVGVETQYF
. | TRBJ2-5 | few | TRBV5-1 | TGCGCCAGCAGCTTGGGTGTCGGGAGCGTCCAAGAGACCCAGTACTTC | CASSLGVGSVQETQYF
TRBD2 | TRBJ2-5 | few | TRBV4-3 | TGCGCCAGCAGCCACGACTACGTACTAGCGGGAGAGACCCAGTACTTC | CASSHDYVLAGETQYF
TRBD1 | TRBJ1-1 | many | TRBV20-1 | TGCAGTGCTAGCTCCGGGACAGCGAACACTGAAGCTTTCTTT | CSASSGTANTEAFF